The clone carrying this TCR beta chain was seen a few times. Sequencing of TCR beta covered CD8+ and CD4+ T cells obtained from blood. The diagnostic criteria were recently defined, and patients with Susac syndrome met them for definite or probable disease. This entry comes from a study of CD8 T cells in Susac syndrome. Study details: Blood was drawn from patients with Susac syndrome. At that point, they were therapy-naive, on corticosteroids, or on intravenous immunoglobulin alone.

Roughly 0.45 to 1 ug RNA was reverse transcribed with random hexamers. Multiplex immunoSEQ PCR targeted 54 Vbeta and 13 Jbeta TCR beta segments. TCRdb fed the immunoSEQ multiplex PCR reads into MiXCR, producing one record per CDR3 protein. The data contain roughly 220,000 distinct CDR3 sequences, about 94% of them singletons. This receptor was obtained from a human donor with Susac syndrome. Sequences were obtained from CD4+ T cells from PBMCs.

The CDR3 protein is CASSLGQGSQPQHF. Written as DNA, the CDR3 is TGTGCCAGCAGTTTAGGACAGGGGAGTCAGCCCCAGCATTTT. This sequence joins TRBV12-3 or TRBV12-4 and TRBJ1-5; 8 positions match TRBD1. The CDR3 consists of 14 residues. The trim removed 1 base at V and 6 bases at J, leaving 2 bases unmatched.